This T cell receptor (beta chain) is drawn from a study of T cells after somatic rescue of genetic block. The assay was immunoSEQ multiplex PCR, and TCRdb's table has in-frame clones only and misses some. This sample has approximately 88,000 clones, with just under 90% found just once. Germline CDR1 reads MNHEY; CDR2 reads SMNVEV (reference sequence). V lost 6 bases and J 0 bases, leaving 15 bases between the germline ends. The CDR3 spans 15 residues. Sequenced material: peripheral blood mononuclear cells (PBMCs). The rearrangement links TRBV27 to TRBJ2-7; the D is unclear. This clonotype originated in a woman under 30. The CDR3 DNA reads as TGTGCCAGCAGGCCCCAATCAGCACCCTCCTACGAGCAGTACTTC. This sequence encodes CASRPQSAPSYEQYF.